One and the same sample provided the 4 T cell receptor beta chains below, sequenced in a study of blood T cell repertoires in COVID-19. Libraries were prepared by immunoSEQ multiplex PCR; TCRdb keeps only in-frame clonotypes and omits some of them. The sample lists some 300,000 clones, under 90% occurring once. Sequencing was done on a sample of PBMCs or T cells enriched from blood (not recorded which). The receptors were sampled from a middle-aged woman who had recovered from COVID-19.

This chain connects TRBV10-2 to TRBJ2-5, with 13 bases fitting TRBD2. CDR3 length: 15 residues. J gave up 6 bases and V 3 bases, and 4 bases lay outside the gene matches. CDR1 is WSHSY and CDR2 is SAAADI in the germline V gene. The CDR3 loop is CASSETSGGAKTQYF. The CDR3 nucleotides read TGCGCCAGCAGTGAAACTAGCGGGGGGGCCAAGACCCAGTACTTC.

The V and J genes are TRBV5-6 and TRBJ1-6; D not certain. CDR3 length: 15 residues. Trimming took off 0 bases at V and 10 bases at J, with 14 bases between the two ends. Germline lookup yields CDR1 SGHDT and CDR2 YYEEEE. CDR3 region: CASSLALAEGSPLHF. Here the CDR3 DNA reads TGTGCCAGCAGCTTGGCCCTGGCAGAGGGATCACCCCTCCACTTT.

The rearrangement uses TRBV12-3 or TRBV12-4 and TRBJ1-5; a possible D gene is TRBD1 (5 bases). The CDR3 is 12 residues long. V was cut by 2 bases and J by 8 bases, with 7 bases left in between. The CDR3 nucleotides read TGTGCCAGCAGTTTAAGGACAAAGCCCCAGCATTTT. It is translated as CASSLRTKPQHF.

This CDR3 is CASSPPGSSGANVLTF. The CDR3, as DNA: TGTGCCAGCAGCCCCCCGGGGAGCTCTGGGGCCAACGTCCTGACTTTC. The chain is built from TRBV7-3 and TRBJ2-6; possibly TRBD2 for D (5 bases). The CDR3 sequence is 16 residues long. V lost 5 bases and J lost 0, with 11 bases in between. The germline gives CDR1 SGHTA, CDR2 FQGTGA.